Listed here are 25 T cell receptor beta chains from one sample, sequenced in a study of blood T cell repertoires in COVID-19. The method was immunoSEQ multiplex PCR; TCRdb's version includes in-frame clones alone and lacks a portion of them. The sample has 200,000 to 250,000 clones, around 82% seen once; the top ten hold roughly 2.4%. What was sequenced was peripheral blood. These receptor sequences come from a woman in her fifties or sixties with acute or convalescent COVID-19.

The table lists this clone with a count of one. This chain uses TRBV6-5 with TRBJ2-5; D gene uncertain. Germline assignment: CDR1 MNHEY and CDR2 SVGAGI. This CDR3 is 13 amino acids long. Trimming removed 5 bases from V and 2 bases from J, with 9 bases in between. CDR3 residues: CASSIAIQETQYF. The CDR3 bases are TGTGCCAGCAGTATCGCGATACAAGAGACCCAGTACTTC.

This chain links TRBV19 with TRBJ1-6; unclear D gene. V was pared by 3 bases and J by 9 bases, with 21 bases between. The CDR3 has 17 residues. CDR1 and CDR2 from the germline V gene are LNHDA and SQIVND (reference sequence). The CDR3 DNA reads TGTGCCAGTAGTATTTACTTTGCGGACTCTTGGGTTTCACCCCTCCACTTT. It yields the protein CASSIYFADSWVSPLHF. The complete variable domain, with remaining parts taken from reference TRBV19 and TRBJ1-6, reads DGGITQSPKYLFRKEGQNVTLSCEQNLNHDAMYWYRQDPGQGLRLIYYSQIVNDFQKGDIAEGYSVSREKKESFPLTVTSAQKNPTAFYLCASSIYFADSWVSPLHFGNGTRLTVT.

This clone was observed a few times. The CDR3 loop reads CAISEGPRNQPQHF. In DNA form, the CDR3 reads TGTGCCATCAGTGAGGGGCCCCGCAATCAGCCCCAGCATTTT. The chain couples TRBV10-3 to TRBJ1-5, with D unclear. The germline gives CDR1 ENHRY, CDR2 SYGVKD. V shed 2 bases and J shed 2 bases, with 7 bases lying between them. The CDR3 spans 14 residues.

This chain connects TRBV20-1 to TRBJ2-1, with 8 bases that match TRBD2. Losses at the gene ends were 3 bases for V and 9 bases for J; bases not matched to a gene: 7. The CDR3 has 13 amino acids. CDR1 is DFQATT, CDR2 SNEGSKA, per germline (reference sequence). The CDR3 region is CSASRGGIGEQFF. The CDR3 nucleotides are TGCAGTGCTAGTCGGGGGGGCATAGGTGAGCAGTTCTTC.

The chain couples TRBV15 to TRBJ1-3; D is uncertain. The CDR3 runs 13 residues. V dropped 2 bases and J dropped 6 bases, with 8 bases sitting between them. The germline CDR1 and CDR2 sequences are LNHNV and YYDKDF (reference sequence). The CDR3 bases are TGTGCCACCAGCAGACCCCCCCTAAACACCATATATTTT. Its protein product is CATSRPPLNTIYF.

DNA of the CDR3: TGTGCCAGCAGGACTCTAACGGGAAACACCATATATTTT. Its protein is CASRTLTGNTIYF. This chain links TRBV6-5 with TRBJ1-3; D call uncertain. CDR3 length equals 13 residues. Looked up from germline, CDR1 is MNHEY and CDR2 is SVGAGI. Trimming cost V 6 bases and J 4 bases, with 10 bases left between them.

The chain combines TRBV2 with TRBJ1-6, with 8 bases that match TRBD1. CDR3 length: 15 residues. From germline, CDR1 is SNHLY and CDR2 FYNNEI. V shed 2 bases, J shed 12 bases, and the junction held 9 bases outside the gene matches. In DNA form, the CDR3 reads TGTGCCAGCAGTGAACCGGACAGGGAAGACTTACCCCTCCACTTT. Translating gives CASSEPDREDLPLHF.

A single count supports this clone. This rearrangement joins TRBV5-1 to TRBJ1-2, with D possibly matching TRBD1 (5 bases). The CDR3 is made up of 13 amino acids. Germline CDR1 reads SGHRS; CDR2 reads YFSETQ. The germline V and J ends were trimmed by 0 bases and 11 bases, with 14 bases remaining between them. CDR3 in amino acids: CASSLASGGEYTF. DNA for the CDR3: TGCGCCAGCAGCTTGGCCTCCGGGGGGGAGTACACCTTC. The full variable domain, rest sourced from reference TRBV5-1 and TRBJ1-2, is KAGVTQTPRYLIKTRGQQVTLSCSPISGHRSVSWYQQTPGQGLQFLFEYFSETQRNKGNFPGRFSGRQFSNSRSEMNVSTLELGDSALYLCASSLASGGEYTFGSGTRLTVV.

The chain is built from TRBV10-3 and TRBJ1-2, with D maybe TRBD1 (5 bases). Germline CDR1 ENHRY, CDR2 SYGVKD. The CDR3 contains 12 residues. Trimming left V 8 bases short and J 6 bases short, with 13 bases between. The DNA for the CDR3 is TGTGCCATCCACGCAGGGAAGGATGGCTACACCTTC. Translated, it gives CAIHAGKDGYTF.

This sequence joins TRBV29-1 and TRBJ1-2; D is possibly TRBD1 (6 bases). CDR1 is SQVTM and CDR2 is ANQGSEA in the germline V gene. V lost 2 bases, J lost 8 bases, and 24 bases lay in between. The CDR3 is 16 amino acids. DNA for the CDR3: TGCAGCGTTGAATTCCCTCGGGGTCGGGGGGCGAGAGGCTACACCTTC. This sequence encodes CSVEFPRGRGARGYTF.

V gene TRBV12-3 or TRBV12-4 combines with J gene TRBJ2-1, with D possibly TRBD1 on 5 matching bases. Trimming removed 3 bases at V and 13 bases at J, with 13 bases between. This CDR3 is 12 amino acids long. The chain's CDR3 is CASSLGRKDQFF. CDR3 bases: TGTGCCAGCAGTTTGGGGCGGAAGGATCAGTTCTTC.

V and J are TRBV2 and TRBJ1-2; 7 bases align to TRBD1. CDR1 is SNHLY, CDR2 FYNNEI, per germline. With 4 bases clipped from V and 4 bases from J, the junction kept 6 bases outside the gene matches. The CDR3 is 14 amino acids. The CDR3 DNA follows: TGTGCCAGCAGTGGTGAAGGGGGCGTCTATGGCTACACCTTC. Encoded protein: CASSGEGGVYGYTF. The entire variable domain, with the rest obtained from reference TRBV2 and TRBJ1-2, is as follows: EPEVTQTPSHQVTQMGQEVILRCVPISNHLYFYWYRQILGQKVEFLVSFYNNEISEKSEIFDDQFSVERPDGSNFTLKIRSTKLEDSAMYFCASSGEGGVYGYTFGSGTRLTVV.

This clone was recorded a few times. The CDR3 protein is CATSRVTRGLVQPQHF. In DNA form, the CDR3 reads TGTGCCACCAGCAGAGTTACCAGGGGGCTTGTTCAGCCCCAGCATTTT. This chain connects TRBV15 to TRBJ1-5; 8 positions agree with TRBD1. This CDR3 spans 16 amino acids. Germline V CDR1 and CDR2: LNHNV, YYDKDF (reference sequence). V was clipped by 1 base and J by 6 bases; unmatched bases: 8.

The genes are TRBV21-1 and TRBJ1-1; the D call in the table, TRBD1, was not verified against the DNA. TRBV21-1 is a listed pseudogene. CDR3 length: 20 amino acids. CDR3 DNA: TGTGCCAGCAGCAACCCCGGGACAGAGTCCCCAAGTTGGTTCGGCACTGAAGCTTTCTTT. The encoded protein is CASSNPGTESPSWFGTEAFF.

CDR3 loop: CASSLVSGQGLYGYTF. CDR3 coding DNA: TGTGCCAGCAGCTTAGTGTCGGGACAGGGCCTCTATGGCTACACCTTC. This chain uses TRBV7-8 with TRBJ1-2, with TRBD1 matching over 9 bases. The CDR3 covers 16 residues. Germline V CDR1 and CDR2: SGHVS, FQNEAQ. Trimming at V came to 1 base and at J to 4 bases, leaving 7 bases not matched to a gene.

J is TRBJ1-5 and V is TRBV19; 8 nucleotides line up with TRBD1. The CDR3 consists of 13 residues. The germline V gene encodes CDR1 LNHDA and CDR2 SQIVND (reference sequence). Trimming took 7 bases from V and 6 from J; bases not matched to a gene: 5. The CDR3 protein is CASNGQGSQPQHF. For the CDR3, the DNA is TGTGCCAGTAACGGACAGGGCAGTCAGCCCCAGCATTTT.

This chain connects TRBV27 to TRBJ1-1, with D hard to call. This CDR3 is 14 amino acids long. Trimming left V 3 bases short and J 3 bases short, with 11 bases between. Per germline, CDR1 MNHEY and CDR2 SMNVEV (reference sequence). In nucleotides, the CDR3 is TGTGCCAGCAGTTTCTTTTCCGGGGACACTGAAGCTTTCTTT. Amino acids: CASSFFSGDTEAFF.

The rearrangement joins TRBV30 to TRBJ1-2; D not certain. Germline V gene lookup returns CDR1 GTSNPN and CDR2 SVGIG (reference sequence). The CDR3 is 11 residues long. V dropped 5 bases and J dropped 0 bases, with 4 bases sitting between them. The CDR3: CAWVTNYGYTF. DNA of the CDR3: TGTGCCTGGGTCACTAACTATGGCTACACCTTC.

This rearrangement joins TRBV7-8 to TRBJ1-3; D perhaps matches TRBD1 (6 bases). This CDR3 contains 14 residues. In germline, CDR1 is SGHVS, CDR2 FQNEAQ. V lost 5 bases to trimming and J lost 4 bases, with 12 bases between them. The CDR3 protein is CASSPLGAGNTIYF. CDR3 in DNA: TGTGCCAGCAGCCCACTGGGGGCGGGAAACACCATATATTTT. Supplemented by reference TRBV7-8 and TRBJ1-3, the full variable domain reads GAGVSQSPRYKVAKRGQDVALRCDPISGHVSLFWYQQALGQGPEFLTYFQNEAQLDKSGLPSDRFFAERPEGSVSTLKIQRTQQEDSAVYLCASSPLGAGNTIYFGEGSWLTVV.

The rearrangement uses TRBV6-6 and TRBJ1-1; no definite D call. V shed 0 bases and J shed 5 bases, with 4 bases lying between them. Germline CDR1 and CDR2: MNHNY and SVGAGI (reference sequence). The CDR3 covers 12 residues. The CDR3 DNA reads as TGTGCCAGCAGTTACTCCCAGACTGAAGCTTTCTTT. It is translated as CASSYSQTEAFF.

This sequence joins TRBV20-1 and TRBJ1-6; D perhaps matches TRBD1 (5 bases). The V and J ends lost 3 bases and 9 bases respectively, with 21 bases between them. CDR1 and CDR2 from the germline V gene are DFQATT and SNEGSKA (reference sequence). This CDR3 is 16 amino acids long. For the CDR3, the DNA is TGCAGTGCTAGTATCCCGGAGGGGCGTAGGGTTTCACCCCTCCACTTT. Its translation: CSASIPEGRRVSPLHF.

The chain recombines TRBV5-1 with TRBJ1-2; D call uncertain. V lost 4 bases, J lost 10 bases, and 23 bases lay in between. The length of the CDR3 is 15 residues. Germline CDR1 and CDR2: SGHRS and YFSETQ. This CDR3 is CASSLEGGRKGDYTF. The CDR3 DNA reads as TGCGCCAGCAGCCTCGAGGGTGGCAGGAAGGGAGACTACACCTTC.

The chain joins TRBV7-2 to TRBJ1-2; possible D gene TRBD1, 5 bases. V lost 5 bases, J lost 5 bases, and 12 bases lay in between. CDR1 and CDR2 (germline): SGHTA, FQGNSA. The CDR3 loop spans 13 amino acids. The CDR3 loop is CASSQGLQYGYTF. The DNA of the CDR3 is TGTGCCAGCAGCCAGGGACTTCAATATGGCTACACCTTC. Filled out from reference TRBV7-2 and TRBJ1-2, the complete variable domain reads GAGVSQSPSNKVTEKGKDVELRCDPISGHTALYWYRQSLGQGLEFLIYFQGNSAPDKSGLPSDRFSAERTGGSVSTLTIQRTQQEDSAVYLCASSQGLQYGYTFGSGTRLTVV.

V gene TRBV13 combines with J gene TRBJ2-3; tentatively, D is TRBD1 or TRBD2 (6 bases each). Germline V gene lookup returns CDR1 PRHDT and CDR2 FYEKMQ (reference sequence). The V end lost 4 bases, the J end lost 4 bases, and 12 bases lay between the germline ends. This CDR3 is built from 14 residues. CDR3 DNA: TGTGCCAGCAGCTCAGGGGAGCGGGCAGATACGCAGTATTTT. Residues: CASSSGERADTQYF.

The chain employs TRBV6-5 and TRBJ1-2, with a tentative D call TRBD1 (6 bases). Germline assignment: CDR1 MNHEY and CDR2 SVGAGI. The CDR3 extends over 15 amino acids. Trimming cost V 5 bases and J 2 bases, with 15 bases left between them. CDR3 region: CASSRRLDRNYGYTF. CDR3 coding DNA: TGTGCCAGCAGTAGGCGTTTGGACAGAAACTATGGCTACACCTTC.